Listed here is a single T cell receptor beta chain. The target antigen is unknown. The length of the CDR3 is 13 residues. Germline CDR1 and CDR2: SGHTA and FQGNSA. Trimming stripped 3 bases from V and 9 bases from J, with 12 bases between. At the deep level, the assay was run. The repertoire was sequenced with immunoSEQ multiplex PCR; TCRdb's copy has only in-frame clones and lacks some. The sample has roughly 300,000 clones, roughly 91% seen once. The sample belongs to a study of shared clonotypes between healthy human individuals. Study results and caveats: Shared clonotypes: roughly 4.5% naive CD4, roughly 3.8% naive CD8, 2.3% memory CD4, over 0.3% memory CD8.

The chain combines TRBV7-2 with TRBJ2-4; a possible D gene is TRBD2 (5 bases). This sequence was found in a man younger than 30 in good health. Sample: memory CD8+ T cells sorted from blood. Subset noted: CD45RO+ cells pooled with CCR7-negative TemRA cells. For the CDR3, the DNA is TGTGCCAGCAGCTTCGGTCCCGAGGGCATTCAGTACTTC. Residues: CASSFGPEGIQYF.